This T cell receptor beta chain was documented in a study of regulatory T cells in long-lasting Graves disease. The CDR3 totals 17 residues. The J segment lost 4 bases and the V segment lost 5 bases, leaving 13 bases of the junction unmatched. CDR1 is SGHRS and CDR2 is YFSETQ in the germline V gene. Researchers made TCR beta libraries by using iRepertoire HTBI primers and running Arm-PCR on CDR3 regions. TCRdb used MiXCR to reprocess the multiplex PCR reads, holding one entry per CDR3 protein. The table records 390,000 or so distinct CDR3 sequences, 20% to 25% of them present only once. As for time point: persistent/refractory GD, antithyroid drugs over 5 years with positive TRAb. Extracted PBMC RNA gave rise to the TCR library.

The starting material was peripheral blood mononuclear cells (PBMCs), obtained when the disease was refractory, from a patient treated with antithyroid drugs. This chain connects TRBV5-1 to TRBJ1-4; 8 bases match TRBD1. The clonotype originates from a woman aged 40 to 50 with Graves disease. CDR3 sequence: CASSEFGQGGYNEKLFF. The CDR3 nucleotides are TGCGCCAGCAGTGAGTTTGGACAGGGAGGTTATAATGAAAAACTGTTTTTT.